This TCR beta chain was profiled in a study of PD-1 blockade in classical Hodgkin lymphoma (dated by TCRdb to 2019 to 2021). Turning to the overall study: A peripheral blood immune signature of response to PD-1 blockade in classical Hodgkin lymphoma was defined using TCR beta sequencing and CyTOF.

This clone was detected only once. Its antigen is currently not known. Nothing much larger sits one base from this clone, and base qualities are not available. Including the terminal cysteine and phenylalanine, the CDR3 comprises 14 residues. The kept DNA is CDR3 alone, 42 bases in frame from the first base. V loses 2 bases of germline sequence and J loses 1 base, and the interval between the two ends is 8 bases. CDR1 and CDR2 were assigned from the germline V gene (reference sequence) as MNHEY and SMNVEV. Points the paper makes about the study in general: Baseline TCR diversity was reported as lower in newly diagnosed patients than in healthy donors, and lower still in relapsed/refractory patients. The study was restricted to a single clinical trial cohort, and the causes of repertoire differences, possibly disease activity or prior therapy, were left undefined.

Genomic DNA was extracted with the Qiagen DNeasy kit from unsorted PBMCs and from negatively selected CD4+ and CD8+ fractions. TCR beta CDR3 regions were subjected to amplification by immunoSEQ multiplex PCR with primers that anneal to V and J segments. A synthetic immune receptor repertoire was used to minimize amplification bias, and remaining bias was computationally removed after sequencing. Per the authors' processing: Repertoire diversity was quantified as the Shannon entropy index using custom Python scripts. The unsorted, CD4+ and CD8+ repertoires were each analyzed separately, with the exception of combined analyses, where CD4+ and CD8+ sequences were merged in silico. TCRdb stores this immuneACCESS table with in-frame sequences only. Part of the clones is absent; in the studies checked, under half of the shortfall reflects unresolved V genes, and no reason is known for the rest. V, J and clone size are taken as reported in that table, and D and trimming were inferred from the DNA itself. The sample data list roughly 23,000 clones, and roughly nine tenths of these were observed just once. The ten largest clones take up roughly 0.38% of the sample.

The time point label here, explained by the study, means: newly diagnosed, previously untreated cHL patient sample. Magnetic negative selection with a Miltenyi CD4+ T cell isolation kit was used to purify CD4+ T cells from thawed PBMCs. To serve as a comparison group for the relapsed/refractory trial patients, PBMCs were sequenced from patients with newly diagnosed, previously untreated classical Hodgkin lymphoma. Peripheral blood was collected in 8 mL Vacutainer Cell Preparation Tubes, from which PBMCs were isolated by centrifugation and then cryopreserved. Purified CD4+ and CD8+ fractions were prepared only for cases in which an additional PBMC sample was available. Magnetically labelled cells were depleted on LS columns in a quadroMACS separator, and the flow-through was collected as the purified fraction.

The sample taken for sequencing was CD4+ T cells from blood. The chain was built from TRBV27 and TRBJ1-1, with no D gene named confidently. The clonotype originates from a human donor with classical Hodgkin lymphoma. The DNA is as follows: TGTGCCAGCAGTTTAAAACCGCCGAACACTGAAGCTTTCTTT. Protein translation: CASSLKPPNTEAFF.